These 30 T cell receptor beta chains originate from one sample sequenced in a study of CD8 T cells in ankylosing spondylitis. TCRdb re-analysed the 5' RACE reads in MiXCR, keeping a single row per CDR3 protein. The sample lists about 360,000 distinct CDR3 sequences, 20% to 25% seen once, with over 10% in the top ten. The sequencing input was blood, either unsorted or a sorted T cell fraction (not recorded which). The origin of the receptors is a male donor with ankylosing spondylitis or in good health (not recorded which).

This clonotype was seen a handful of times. The CDR3 DNA follows: TGCAGCGTTGAATCGACCCCCCGCACAGATACGCAGTATTTT. It encodes CSVESTPRTDTQYF. The chain links TRBV29-1 to TRBJ2-3; D remains ambiguous. Per the germline V gene, CDR1 is SQVTM and CDR2 is ANQGSEA. This CDR3 is built from 14 residues. V was cut by 2 bases and J by 1 base, with 10 bases left in between.

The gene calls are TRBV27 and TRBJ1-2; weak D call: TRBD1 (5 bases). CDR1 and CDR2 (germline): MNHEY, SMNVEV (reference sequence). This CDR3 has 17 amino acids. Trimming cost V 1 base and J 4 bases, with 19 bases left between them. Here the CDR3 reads CASSLFSGPGLSYGYTF. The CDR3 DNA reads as TGTGCCAGCAGTTTATTTTCGGGGCCCGGATTGTCCTATGGCTACACCTTC.

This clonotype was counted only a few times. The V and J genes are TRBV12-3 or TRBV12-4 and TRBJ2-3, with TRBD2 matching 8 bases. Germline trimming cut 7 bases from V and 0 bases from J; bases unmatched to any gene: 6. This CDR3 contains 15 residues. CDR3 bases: TGTGCCAGCACGCTAGCGGGCCCTAGCACAGATACGCAGTATTTT. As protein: CASTLAGPSTDTQYF.

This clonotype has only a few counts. Here the CDR3 DNA reads TGTGCCAGCAGTTGGAACAGAAATCAGCCCCAGCATTTT. Protein: CASSWNRNQPQHF. The chain combines TRBV27 with TRBJ1-5; D is unclear. The V end was cut by 4 bases, the J end by 4 bases, with 8 bases between. Germline CDR1 and CDR2: MNHEY and SMNVEV (reference sequence). There are 13 residues in the CDR3.

CDR3 sequence reads: CASSPSGGRDTQYF. In nucleotides, the CDR3 is TGTGCCAGCAGCCCTAGCGGGGGACGGGATACGCAGTATTTT. The chain has TRBV28 and TRBJ2-3; 10 bases agree with TRBD2. CDR1 is MDHEN, CDR2 SYDVKM, per germline. The CDR3 sequence is 14 residues long. Unmatched junction bases numbered 6, after V lost 6 bases and J lost 6 bases. The full variable domain, rest sourced from reference TRBV28 and TRBJ2-3, is DVKVTQSSRYLVKRTGEKVFLECVQDMDHENMFWYRQDPGLGLRLIYFSYDVKMKEKGDIPEGYSVSREKKERFSLILESASTNQTSMYLCASSPSGGRDTQYFGPGTRLTVL.

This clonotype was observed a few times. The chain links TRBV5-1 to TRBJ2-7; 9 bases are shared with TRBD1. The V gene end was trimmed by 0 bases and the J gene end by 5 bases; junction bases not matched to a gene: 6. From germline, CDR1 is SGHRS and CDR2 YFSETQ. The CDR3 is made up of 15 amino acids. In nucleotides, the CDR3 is TGCGCCAGCAGCTTGGGACAGGGGGTACCCCACGAGCAGTACTTC. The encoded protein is CASSLGQGVPHEQYF.

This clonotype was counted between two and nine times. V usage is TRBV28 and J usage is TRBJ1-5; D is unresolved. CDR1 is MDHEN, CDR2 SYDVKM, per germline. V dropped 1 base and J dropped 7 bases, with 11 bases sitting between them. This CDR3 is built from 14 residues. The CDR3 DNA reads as TGTGCCAGCAGTTTATATGATTGGGTCCAGCCCCAGCATTTT. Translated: CASSLYDWVQPQHF. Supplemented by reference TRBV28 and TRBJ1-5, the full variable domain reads DVKVTQSSRYLVKRTGEKVFLECVQDMDHENMFWYRQDPGLGLRLIYFSYDVKMKEKGDIPEGYSVSREKKERFSLILESASTNQTSMYLCASSLYDWVQPQHFGDGTRLSIL.

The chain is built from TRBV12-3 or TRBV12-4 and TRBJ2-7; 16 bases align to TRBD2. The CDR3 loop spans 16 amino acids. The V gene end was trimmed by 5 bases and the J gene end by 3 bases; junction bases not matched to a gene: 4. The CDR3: CASSPGLAGGDYEQYF. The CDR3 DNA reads TGTGCCAGCAGTCCGGGACTAGCGGGGGGGGACTACGAGCAGTACTTC.

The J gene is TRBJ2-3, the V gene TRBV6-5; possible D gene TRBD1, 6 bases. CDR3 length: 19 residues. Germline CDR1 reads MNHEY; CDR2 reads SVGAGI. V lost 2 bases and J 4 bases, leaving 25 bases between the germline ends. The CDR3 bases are TGTGCCAGCAGTTACCCCCTTGAGGCAGGGGCTGATCAGGCAGATACGCAGTATTTT. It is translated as CASSYPLEAGADQADTQYF.

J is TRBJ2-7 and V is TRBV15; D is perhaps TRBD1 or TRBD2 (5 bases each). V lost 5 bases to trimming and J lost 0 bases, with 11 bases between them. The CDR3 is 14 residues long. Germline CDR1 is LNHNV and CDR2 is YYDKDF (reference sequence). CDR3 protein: CATSWGRSSYEQYF. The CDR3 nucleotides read TGTGCCACCAGCTGGGGACGTAGCTCCTACGAGCAGTACTTC.

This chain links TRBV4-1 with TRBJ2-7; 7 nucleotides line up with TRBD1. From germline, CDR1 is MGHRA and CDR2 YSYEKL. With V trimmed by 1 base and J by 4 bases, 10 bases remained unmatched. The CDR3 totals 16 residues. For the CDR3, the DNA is TGCGCCAGCAGCCAAGCCGAATTACAGGGGTCGTACGAGCAGTACTTC. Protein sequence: CASSQAELQGSYEQYF.

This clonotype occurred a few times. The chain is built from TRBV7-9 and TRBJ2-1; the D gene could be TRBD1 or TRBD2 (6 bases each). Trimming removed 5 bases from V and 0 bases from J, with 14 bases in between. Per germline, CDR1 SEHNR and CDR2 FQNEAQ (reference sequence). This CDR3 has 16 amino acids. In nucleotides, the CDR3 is TGTGCCAGCAGCCCCTTAGGGGGGAACTCCTACAATGAGCAGTTCTTC. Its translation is CASSPLGGNSYNEQFF.

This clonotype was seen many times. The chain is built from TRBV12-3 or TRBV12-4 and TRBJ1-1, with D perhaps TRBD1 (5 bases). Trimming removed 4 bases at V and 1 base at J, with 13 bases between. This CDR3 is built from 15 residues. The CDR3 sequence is CASSSPGQGNTEAFF. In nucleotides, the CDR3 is TGTGCCAGCAGTTCACCGGGGCAGGGGAACACTGAAGCTTTCTTT.

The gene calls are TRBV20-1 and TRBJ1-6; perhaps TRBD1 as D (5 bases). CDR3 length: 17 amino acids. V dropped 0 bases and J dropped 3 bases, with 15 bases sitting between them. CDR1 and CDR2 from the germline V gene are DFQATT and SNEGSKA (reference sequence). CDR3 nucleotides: TGCAGTGCTAGAGATGAGGAAAAGGGGTACTATAATTCACCCCTCCACTTT. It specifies CSARDEEKGYYNSPLHF.

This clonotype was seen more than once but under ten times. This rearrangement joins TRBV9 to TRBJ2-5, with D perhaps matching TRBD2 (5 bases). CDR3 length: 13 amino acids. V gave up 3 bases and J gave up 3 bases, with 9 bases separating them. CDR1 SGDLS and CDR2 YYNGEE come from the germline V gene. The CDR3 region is CASSDGLEETQYF. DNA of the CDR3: TGTGCCAGCAGCGATGGACTTGAAGAGACCCAGTACTTC.

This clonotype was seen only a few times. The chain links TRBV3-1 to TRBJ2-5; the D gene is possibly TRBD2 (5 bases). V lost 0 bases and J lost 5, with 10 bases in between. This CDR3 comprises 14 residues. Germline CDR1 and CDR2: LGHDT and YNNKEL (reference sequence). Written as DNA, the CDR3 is TGTGCCAGCAGCCAAGATCCGGGGTTGGAGACCCAGTACTTC. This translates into CASSQDPGLETQYF.

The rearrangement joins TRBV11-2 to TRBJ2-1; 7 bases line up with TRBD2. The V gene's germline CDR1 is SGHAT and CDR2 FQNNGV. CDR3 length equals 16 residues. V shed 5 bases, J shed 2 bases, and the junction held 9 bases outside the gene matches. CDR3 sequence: CASSPRRLAAYNEQFF. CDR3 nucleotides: TGTGCCAGCAGCCCACGTCGGCTAGCGGCCTACAATGAGCAGTTCTTC. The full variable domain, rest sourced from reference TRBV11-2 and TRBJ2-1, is EAGVAQSPRYKIIEKRQSVAFWCNPISGHATLYWYQQILGQGPKLLIQFQNNGVVDDSQLPKDRFSAERLKGVDSTLKIQPAKLEDSAVYLCASSPRRLAAYNEQFFGPGTRLTVL.

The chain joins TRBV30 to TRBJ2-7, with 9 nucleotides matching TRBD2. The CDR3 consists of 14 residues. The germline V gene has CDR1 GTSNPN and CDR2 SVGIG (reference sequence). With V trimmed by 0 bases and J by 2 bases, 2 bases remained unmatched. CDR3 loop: CAWSVAGGPYEQYF. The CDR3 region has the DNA TGTGCCTGGAGTGTAGCGGGGGGCCCCTACGAGCAGTACTTC.

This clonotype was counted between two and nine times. The CDR3, as DNA: TGTGCCAGCAGCTTAGTGGCTTACAATGAGCAGTTCTTC. Its protein product is CASSLVAYNEQFF. This rearrangement joins TRBV7-2 to TRBJ2-1; D uncertain. The CDR3 loop spans 13 amino acids. Per germline, CDR1 SGHTA and CDR2 FQGNSA. V was shortened by 1 base and J by 4 bases, with 5 bases between the two germline ends. The variable domain in full, completed from reference TRBV7-2 and TRBJ2-1, reads GAGVSQSPSNKVTEKGKDVELRCDPISGHTALYWYRQSLGQGLEFLIYFQGNSAPDKSGLPSDRFSAERTGGSVSTLTIQRTQQEDSAVYLCASSLVAYNEQFFGPGTRLTVL.

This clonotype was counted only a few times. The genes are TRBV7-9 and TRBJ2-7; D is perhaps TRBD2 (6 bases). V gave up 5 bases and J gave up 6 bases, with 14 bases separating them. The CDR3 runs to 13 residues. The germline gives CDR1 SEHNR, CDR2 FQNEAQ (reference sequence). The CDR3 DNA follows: TGTGCCAGCAGCCCCTTCGTGGGGGGCGAGCAGTACTTC. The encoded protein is CASSPFVGGEQYF.

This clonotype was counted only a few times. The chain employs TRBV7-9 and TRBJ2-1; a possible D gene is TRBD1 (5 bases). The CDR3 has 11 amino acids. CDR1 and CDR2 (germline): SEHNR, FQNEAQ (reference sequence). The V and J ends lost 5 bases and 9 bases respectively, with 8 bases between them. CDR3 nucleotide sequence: TGTGCCAGCAGCACCGACAGTGAGCAGTTCTTC. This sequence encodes CASSTDSEQFF.

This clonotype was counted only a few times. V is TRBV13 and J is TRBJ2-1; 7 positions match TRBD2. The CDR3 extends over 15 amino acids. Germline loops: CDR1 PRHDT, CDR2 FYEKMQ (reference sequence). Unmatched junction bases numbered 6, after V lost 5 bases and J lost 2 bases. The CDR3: CASSPGGIAYNEQFF. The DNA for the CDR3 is TGTGCCAGCAGCCCCGGGGGGATAGCCTACAATGAGCAGTTCTTC. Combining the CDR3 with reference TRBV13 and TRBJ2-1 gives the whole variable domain AAGVIQSPRHLIKEKRETATLKCYPIPRHDTVYWYQQGPGQDPQFLISFYEKMQSDKGSIPDRFSAQQFSDYHSELNMSSLELGDSALYFCASSPGGIAYNEQFFGPGTRLTVL.

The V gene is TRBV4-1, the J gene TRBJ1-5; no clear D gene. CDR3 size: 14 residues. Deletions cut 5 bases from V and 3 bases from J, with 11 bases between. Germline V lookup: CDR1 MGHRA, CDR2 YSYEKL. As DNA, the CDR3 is TGCGCCAGCAGCTCACGGGATTACAATCAGCCCCAGCATTTT. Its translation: CASSSRDYNQPQHF.

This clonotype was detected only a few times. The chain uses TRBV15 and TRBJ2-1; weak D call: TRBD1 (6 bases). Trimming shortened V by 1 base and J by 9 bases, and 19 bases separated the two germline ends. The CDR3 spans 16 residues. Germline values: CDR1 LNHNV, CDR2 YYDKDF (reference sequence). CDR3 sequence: CATSRVPTGSHIEQFF. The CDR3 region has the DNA TGTGCCACCAGCAGAGTCCCTACAGGGTCCCACATTGAGCAGTTCTTC.

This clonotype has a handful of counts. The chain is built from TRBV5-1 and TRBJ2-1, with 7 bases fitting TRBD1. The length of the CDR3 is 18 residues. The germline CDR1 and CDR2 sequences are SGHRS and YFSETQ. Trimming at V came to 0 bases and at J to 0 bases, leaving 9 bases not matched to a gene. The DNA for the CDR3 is TGCGCCAGCAGCTTGGGACAGCTTTGGGACAGCTCCTACAATGAGCAGTTCTTC. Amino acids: CASSLGQLWDSSYNEQFF.

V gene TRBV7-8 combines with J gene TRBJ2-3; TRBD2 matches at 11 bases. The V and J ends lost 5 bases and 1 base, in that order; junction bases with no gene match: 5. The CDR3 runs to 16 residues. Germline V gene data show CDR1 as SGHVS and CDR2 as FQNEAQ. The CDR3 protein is CASSRSGGGGTDTQYF. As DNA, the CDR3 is TGTGCCAGCAGCCGTAGCGGGGGGGGGGGCACAGATACGCAGTATTTT.

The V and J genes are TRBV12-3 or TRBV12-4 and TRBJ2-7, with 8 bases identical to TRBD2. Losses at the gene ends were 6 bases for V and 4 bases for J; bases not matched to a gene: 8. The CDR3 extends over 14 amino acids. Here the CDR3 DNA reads TGTGCCAGCAGCTACAGCGGGGGACTGTACGAGCAGTACTTC. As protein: CASSYSGGLYEQYF.

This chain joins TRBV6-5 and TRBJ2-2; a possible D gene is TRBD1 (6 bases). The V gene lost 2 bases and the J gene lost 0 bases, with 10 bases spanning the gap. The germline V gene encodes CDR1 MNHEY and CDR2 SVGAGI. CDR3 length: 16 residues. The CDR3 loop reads CASSYLGASNTGELFF. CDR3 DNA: TGTGCCAGCAGTTACCTGGGGGCTTCGAACACCGGGGAGCTGTTTTTT.

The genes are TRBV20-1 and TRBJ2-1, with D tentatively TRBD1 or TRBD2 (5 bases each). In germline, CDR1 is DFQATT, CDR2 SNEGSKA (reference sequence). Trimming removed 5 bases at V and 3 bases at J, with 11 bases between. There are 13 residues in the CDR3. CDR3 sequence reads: CSASGRNYNEQFF. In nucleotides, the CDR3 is TGCAGTGCTTCGGGACGGAACTACAATGAGCAGTTCTTC.

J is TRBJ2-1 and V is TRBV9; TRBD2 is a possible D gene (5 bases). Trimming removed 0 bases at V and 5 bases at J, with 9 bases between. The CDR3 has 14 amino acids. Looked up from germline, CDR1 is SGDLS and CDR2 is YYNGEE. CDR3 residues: CASSVGLAHNEQFF. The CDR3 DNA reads TGTGCCAGCAGCGTAGGCCTAGCCCACAATGAGCAGTTCTTC. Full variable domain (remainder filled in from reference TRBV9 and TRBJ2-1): DSGVTQTPKHLITATGQRVTLRCSPRSGDLSVYWYQQSLDQGLQFLIQYYNGEERAKGNILERFSAQQFPDLHSELNLSSLELGDSALYFCASSVGLAHNEQFFGPGTRLTVL.